This T cell receptor beta chain was captured by sequencing in a study of blood T cells in healthy people across ages. General observations from the study: Researchers deemed the diversity estimates from one million T cells underestimates. Older age coincided with a roughly linear decline in TCR beta diversity per million T cells.

A second roughly 7 to 11 cycle PCR used barcoded and J-beta primers. MiXCR was run by TCRdb on the 5' RACE reads, yielding one entry per CDR3 protein. The table records about 1.5 million distinct CDR3 sequences, roughly 43% of them present only once. The CDR3 is 16 residues long. CDR1 is SQVTM and CDR2 is ANQGSEA in the germline V gene. Trimming removed 7 bases from V and 9 bases from J; junction bases left unmatched: 20. Whenever a sample was processed, at least 7 million PBMCs were isolated. Every sample gave at least 5 micrograms of total RNA when it was extracted. This clonotype was found many times. Its antigen remains unknown.

The sample consisted of blood. V and J are TRBV29-1 and TRBJ1-2; 10 positions agree with TRBD1. The TCR comes from a woman aged 18-29 years in good health. In DNA form, the CDR3 reads TGCAGCGCTCTGATTACCGGGACAGGGGTTATGAGGAGCTACACCTTC. It encodes CSALITGTGVMRSYTF.